This entry lists 32 T cell receptor beta chains sequenced from one sample in a study of blood T cells in healthy people across ages. A second PCR of roughly 7 to 11 cycles used a sample-barcoded 5' primer and a J-beta primer mix. TCRdb ran MiXCR on the 5' RACE reads and lists one entry per CDR3 protein. Here the sample spans 580,000 or so distinct CDR3 sequences, around 50% being singletons. The sequenced sample was blood. These receptors were obtained from a man older than 75 in good health.

This clonotype was observed a few times. CDR3 nucleotide sequence: TGTGCCAGCGGCAGGGGGCTTGCAGATACGCAGTATTTT. Its protein is CASGRGLADTQYF. The chain links TRBV7-2 to TRBJ2-3; 8 bases fit TRBD1. The CDR3 loop spans 13 amino acids. The germline V gene encodes CDR1 SGHTA and CDR2 FQGNSA. Unmatched junction bases numbered 5, after V lost 8 bases and J lost 4 bases.

The chain employs TRBV2 and TRBJ2-5, with 8 bases that match TRBD2. The J call may not be correct, given that the DNA end is closer to TRBJ2-7. Looked up from germline, CDR1 is SNHLY and CDR2 is FYNNEI. CDR3 length: 15 residues. CDR3 loop: CASSEELAAPHEQYF. In nucleotides, the CDR3 is TGTGCCAGCAGTGAAGAACTAGCGGCCCCCCACGAGCAGTACTTC.

This clonotype was seen only a few times. The genes are TRBV7-2 and TRBJ2-3; 10 nucleotides line up with TRBD2. This CDR3 is 16 amino acids long. Unmatched junction bases numbered 9, after V lost 5 bases and J lost 4 bases. CDR1 is SGHTA and CDR2 is FQGNSA in the germline V gene. CDR3 residues: CASSKSGGARSDTQYF. CDR3 nucleotide sequence: TGTGCCAGCAGCAAAAGCGGGGGGGCACGATCAGATACGCAGTATTTT.

The chain recombines TRBV20-1 with TRBJ2-3; perhaps TRBD2 as D (6 bases). The V end lost 1 base, the J end lost 0 bases, and 17 bases lay between the germline ends. Germline CDR1 is DFQATT and CDR2 is SNEGSKA (reference sequence). This CDR3 has 17 residues. For the CDR3, the DNA is TGCAGTGCTAGAGCATTAGCGGCCCGTGCTAGCACAGATACGCAGTATTTT. Translation gives CSARALAARASTDTQYF.

The V gene is TRBV19, the J gene TRBJ2-3; D is perhaps TRBD2 (5 bases). Per the germline V gene, CDR1 is LNHDA and CDR2 is SQIVND (reference sequence). The length of the CDR3 is 14 residues. Trimming shortened V by 7 bases and J by 1 base, and 12 bases separated the two germline ends. The CDR3 spells CASNLRRRTDTQYF. DNA for the CDR3: TGTGCCAGTAATTTACGGAGGCGCACAGATACGCAGTATTTT.

This clonotype was counted a few times. The rearrangement joins TRBV11-2 to TRBJ2-3, with TRBD2 as a possible D gene (7 bases). The V end lost 3 bases, the J end lost 5 bases, and 15 bases lay between the germline ends. Germline V gene sequence: CDR1 SGHAT, CDR2 FQNNGV. The CDR3 runs 15 residues. This CDR3 reads CASSLVRGALDTQYF. CDR3 nucleotide sequence: TGTGCCAGCAGCTTGGTTCGGGGGGCCTTAGATACGCAGTATTTT.

For this clonotype: Possible read error: a much larger clone is one base away. The genes are TRBV12-3 or TRBV12-4 and TRBJ2-3; 11 nucleotides line up with TRBD2. V shed 5 bases and J 2 bases; nucleotides not matched to a gene: 6. This CDR3 is 16 amino acids long. CDR3 region: CASSPLSGGATDTQYF. Written as DNA, the CDR3 is TGTGCCAGCAGTCCCCTTAGCGGGGGGGCCACAGATACGCAGTATTTT.

In DNA form, the CDR3 reads TGCGCCAGCAGCTTCGACAGGGGTGGGGAGCAGTTCTTC. This translates into CASSFDRGGEQFF. The J gene is TRBJ2-1, the V gene TRBV4-1, with 8 nucleotides matching TRBD1. Germline CDR1 reads MGHRA; CDR2 reads YSYEKL. V trimming: 5 bases; J trimming: 10 bases; junction bases outside the gene matches: 7. The CDR3 totals 13 residues.

This clonotype was counted only a few times. The V and J genes are TRBV12-3 or TRBV12-4 and TRBJ2-5, with TRBD2 as a possible D gene (5 bases). CDR3 length: 13 residues. Between the trimmed V and J ends, which lost 8 bases and 4 bases, there was a span of 14 bases. The CDR3 loop reads CASSQAGAETQYF. The CDR3, as DNA: TGTGCCAGCTCTCAGGCGGGTGCAGAGACCCAGTACTTC.

The CDR3 region has the DNA TGCAGTGCTAGGACACCCCAGTCCTACGAGCAGTACTTC. It is translated as CSARTPQSYEQYF. The chain has TRBV20-1 and TRBJ2-7; D gene uncertain. Trimming left V 3 bases short and J 1 base short, with 10 bases between. The CDR3 is made up of 13 amino acids. Germline assignment: CDR1 DFQATT and CDR2 SNEGSKA (reference sequence).

To note about this clonotype: This may come from a read error, since a much larger clone is one base off. This chain uses TRBV6-5 with TRBJ2-5; D is unresolved. There are 14 residues in the CDR3. Germline assignment: CDR1 MNHEY and CDR2 SVGAGI. The ends were cut back, 5 bases at V and 5 bases at J, with 15 bases in the middle. The CDR3, as DNA: TGTGCCAGCAGTGATGGTGGGGTCAGTGAGACCCAGTACTTC. This translates into CASSDGGVSETQYF.

This clonotype was observed at least ten times. The chain uses TRBV6-6 and TRBJ2-5; D perhaps matches TRBD1 (5 bases). The V and J ends lost 2 bases and 2 bases respectively, with 12 bases between them. The CDR3 is made up of 15 amino acids. Per the germline V gene, CDR1 is MNHNY and CDR2 is SVGAGI (reference sequence). Written as DNA, the CDR3 is TGTGCCAGCAGTTACGGCGCCAGGGTGCAAGAGACCCAGTACTTC. This gives the protein CASSYGARVQETQYF.

For this clonotype: The junction departs from the called germline gene at one end, perhaps through a read error. The chain carries TRBV12-3 or TRBV12-4 and TRBJ1-4, with a tentative D call TRBD1 (5 bases). The CDR3 runs to 14 residues. The CDR3 reads CASSFGATKEKLFF. The CDR3 DNA reads TGTGCCAGCAGTTTTGGGGCAACTAAGGAAAAACTGTTTTTT.

The chain joins TRBV4-3 to TRBJ2-5; the match to TRBD2 covers 12 bases. This CDR3 has 16 residues. CDR1 and CDR2 (germline): LGHNA, YSLEER. V lost 4 bases to trimming and J lost 11 bases; unmatched junction nucleotides: 14. The CDR3 loop reads CASSPRLAGAKYEQYF. The CDR3 coding sequence is TGCGCCAGCAGCCCCCGACTAGCGGGGGCCAAATATGAGCAGTACTTC.

A few counts support this clonotype. The chain uses TRBV3-1 and TRBJ1-4, with 10 nucleotides matching TRBD1. Germline V gene lookup returns CDR1 LGHDT and CDR2 YNNKEL (reference sequence). The CDR3 runs 17 residues. The ends lost 1 base at V and 8 bases at J; junction bases unmatched: 10. CDR3 bases: TGTGCCAGCAGCCAAGGCCGACGACAGGGGGCAGGCGAAAAACTGTTTTTT. Residues: CASSQGRRQGAGEKLFF.

This chain joins TRBV7-2 and TRBJ2-7; a possible D gene is TRBD2 (7 bases). The J call may be incorrect, as the DNA end agrees better with TRBJ2-4. CDR1 and CDR2 from the germline V gene are SGHTA and FQGNSA. The CDR3 loop spans 15 amino acids. This CDR3 is CASSWGGTGGNIQYF. In nucleotides, the CDR3 is TGTGCCAGCAGCTGGGGGGGCACGGGGGGAAACATTCAGTACTTC.

The chain carries TRBV29-1 and TRBJ2-4; D possibly corresponds to TRBD2 (7 bases). The CDR3 covers 15 residues. The V gene lost 6 bases and the J gene lost 4 bases, with 19 bases spanning the gap. Germline lookup yields CDR1 SQVTM and CDR2 ANQGSEA. The CDR3 reads CSVRPGGHVKNIQYF. In nucleotides, the CDR3 is TGCAGCGTCCGCCCGGGGGGACATGTTAAAAACATTCAGTACTTC.

The rearrangement joins TRBV5-1 to TRBJ2-4; D might be TRBD1 (6 bases). Trimming cost V 2 bases and J 4 bases, with 16 bases left between them. The germline V gene has CDR1 SGHRS and CDR2 YFSETQ. This CDR3 region has 16 residues. The CDR3 loop reads CASSFLGQAGKNIQYF. CDR3 sequence (DNA): TGCGCCAGCAGCTTCCTGGGACAAGCTGGTAAAAACATTCAGTACTTC.

The table lists this clonotype with a few counts. The rearrangement uses TRBV2 and TRBJ2-1, with D perhaps TRBD2 (6 bases). CDR1 SNHLY and CDR2 FYNNEI come from the germline V gene. V was pared by 5 bases and J by 6 bases, with 17 bases between. The CDR3 contains 15 residues. CDR3 nucleotide sequence: TGTGCCAGCAGTCCAAGACTAGAGTCCGGCAATGAGCAGTTCTTC. Encoded protein: CASSPRLESGNEQFF.

The CDR3 spells CASTPGLSSSYEQYF. The CDR3 DNA reads TGTGCCAGCACTCCGGGACTTTCAAGCTCCTACGAGCAGTACTTC. The gene calls are TRBV12-3 or TRBV12-4 and TRBJ2-7; D possibly corresponds to TRBD2 (6 bases). Trimming removed 7 bases from V and 0 bases from J, with 16 bases in between. The CDR3 sequence is 15 residues long.

Concerning this clonotype: The junction differs from germline at one of its ends, possibly a read error. The V gene is TRBV28, the J gene TRBJ2-1, with 8 bases matching TRBD2. Germline loops: CDR1 MDHEN, CDR2 SYDVKM. The CDR3 has 16 amino acids. The CDR3 is CVSSHRTSSSYNEQFF. CDR3 DNA sequence: TGTGTCAGCAGTCATCGGACTAGCAGCTCCTACAATGAGCAGTTCTTC.

The chain recombines TRBV19 with TRBJ1-1; D gene uncertain. The CDR3 covers 14 residues. Germline assignment: CDR1 LNHDA and CDR2 SQIVND (reference sequence). V shed 1 base and J shed 5 bases, with 11 bases lying between them. The CDR3, as DNA: TGTGCCAGTAGTATAGCGAATATGGGAACTGAAGCTTTCTTT. Protein: CASSIANMGTEAFF.

The rearrangement links TRBV5-1 to TRBJ2-1; D might be TRBD2 (7 bases). Germline V gives CDR1 SGHRS, CDR2 YFSETQ. The CDR3 totals 16 residues. Trimming pared 3 bases from V and 9 bases from J, leaving 22 bases between. The CDR3 DNA sequence: TGCGCCAGCAGCTCCCTGGGCGGGGGCGCTTACGGTGAGCAGTTCTTC. Protein product: CASSSLGGGAYGEQFF.

Worth noting for this clonotype: One junction end does not reproduce the germline sequence, and a read error may be involved. The chain recombines TRBV7-9 with TRBJ2-3; 9 bases agree with TRBD1. CDR3 length equals 16 residues. Germline V gene lookup returns CDR1 SEHNR and CDR2 FQNEAQ (reference sequence). The CDR3 here is CACSPRQGGAGDTQYF. The CDR3 DNA reads TGTGCCTGCAGCCCCAGACAGGGGGGAGCGGGAGATACGCAGTATTTT.

This chain joins TRBV6-5 and TRBJ2-4; 12 nucleotides agree with TRBD2. After removal of 2 bases from V and 13 bases from J, the junction contained 12 bases not matched to a gene. The CDR3 is made up of 16 amino acids. CDR1 is MNHEY, CDR2 SVGAGI, per germline. The CDR3, as DNA: TGTGCCAGCAGTTACGCCGGACTAGCGGGGTCCGGGGAGCAGTACTTC. Translated: CASSYAGLAGSGEQYF.

Ten or more counts support this clonotype. A much larger clone differs by one base, so this may be a read error. This chain joins TRBV7-9 and TRBJ2-3, with D possibly called TRBD1 or TRBD2 (6 bases each). Germline CDR1 and CDR2: SEHNR and FQNEAQ (reference sequence). Deletions cut 1 base from V and 6 bases from J, with 14 bases between. The CDR3 consists of 15 residues. CDR3 sequence: CASSLGGARTDTQYF. The CDR3 bases are TGTGCCAGCAGCTTAGGGGGGGCCCGTACGGATACGCAGTATTTT.

The sample holds one count of this clonotype. The chain links TRBV5-1 to TRBJ2-5; a weak D match, TRBD2 (5 bases). CDR3 length: 16 amino acids. V lost 0 bases and J lost 0, with 12 bases in between. Per the germline V gene, CDR1 is SGHRS and CDR2 is YFSETQ. CDR3 in amino acids: CASSLGSRGDQETQYF. The CDR3 DNA sequence: TGCGCCAGCAGCTTGGGGTCACGGGGAGACCAAGAGACCCAGTACTTC.

The chain has TRBV7-2 and TRBJ2-1; the D gene is possibly TRBD2 (6 bases). Deletions cut 7 bases from V and 4 bases from J, with 14 bases between. This CDR3 has 14 amino acids. Germline CDR1 SGHTA, CDR2 FQGNSA. CDR3 sequence: CASTPWGTYNEQFF. The CDR3 DNA is TGTGCCAGCACCCCTTGGGGGACTTACAATGAGCAGTTCTTC.

This clonotype was seen only a few times. The genes are TRBV7-2 and TRBJ1-5; D call uncertain. The germline V gene encodes CDR1 SGHTA and CDR2 FQGNSA. Trimming cost V 1 base and J 4 bases, with 11 bases left between them. The CDR3 is 15 amino acids. Written as DNA, the CDR3 is TGTGCCAGCAGCTTAGATGGCTCAGCTAATCAGCCCCAGCATTTT. Encoded protein: CASSLDGSANQPQHF.

This chain connects TRBV28 to TRBJ2-3; a weak D match, TRBD2 (5 bases). Germline CDR1 reads MDHEN; CDR2 reads SYDVKM. The CDR3 has 15 residues. Trimming took 3 bases from V and 2 from J, leaving 12 bases between them. CDR3 nucleotide sequence: TGTGCCAGCAGTTTCTCCCGGACTTACACAGATACGCAGTATTTT. Encoded protein: CASSFSRTYTDTQYF.

As regards this clonotype: Given a much more abundant clone one base away, this may be a read error. The chain employs TRBV15 and TRBJ2-5, with D possibly matching TRBD2 (6 bases). Trimming pared 0 bases from V and 11 bases from J, leaving 19 bases between. The germline gives CDR1 LNHNV, CDR2 YYDKDF (reference sequence). The CDR3 spans 15 residues. CDR3 amino acids: CATSRDRSRDNEQYF. CDR3 sequence (DNA): TGTGCCACCAGCAGAGATCGGTCGCGGGATAATGAGCAGTACTTC.

This clonotype was detected a few times. One base away lies a much larger clone, so this may be a sequencing read error. The gene calls are TRBV7-9 and TRBJ2-1; TRBD2 matches 10 bases. Losses at the gene ends were 4 bases for V and 6 bases for J; bases not matched to a gene: 6. This CDR3 spans 15 amino acids. Germline CDR1 SEHNR, CDR2 FQNEAQ (reference sequence). CDR3 in DNA: TGTGCCAGCAGCTGTCCGGGACTAGCGCCCAATGAGCAGTTCTTC. Protein sequence: CASSCPGLAPNEQFF.